This T cell receptor (beta chain) comes out of a study of siplizumab effects on memory and regulatory T cells. Study findings and constraints: Naive-or-memory phenotypes were unassignable for roughly 80-97% of proliferating CD4+ or CD8+ clones. Some alloreactive sequences were traceable to unstimulated CD4+ memory cells, and siplizumab significantly reduced them. Major contributors to the alloresponse seemed to be naive T cells, which also appeared more diverse than memory cells.

Assays examined about 100,000 TCR templates per sample. Method: immunoSEQ multiplex PCR; TCRdb's copy keeps in-frame clones and lacks some. The sample yields under 85,000 clones, 88% seen once. The V gene lost 3 bases and the J gene lost 5 bases, with 13 bases spanning the gap. Germline V CDR1 and CDR2: GTSNPN, SVGIG (reference sequence). The CDR3 consists of 14 residues. On this clone itself: The antigen remains undetermined.

The chain links TRBV30 to TRBJ2-2; a weak D match, TRBD1 (5 bases). The clonotype was recovered from a human donor in good health. The specimen was Tregs sorted from blood. CDR3 sequence (DNA): TGTGCCTGGAGGGGGCTAGGATCTACCGGGGAGCTGTTTTTT. Protein product: CAWRGLGSTGELFF.